This TCR beta chain was observed in a study of CD8+ T cells in alopecia areata. In the study overall: It was oral tofacitinib, at 5 to 10 mg twice daily, that treated patients received.

The CDR3 is 12 amino acids. V was trimmed by 4 bases and J by 3 bases, leaving 9 bases between them. Germline V lookup: CDR1 GTSNPN, CDR2 SVGIG (reference sequence). This clone appeared once. Its specificity is not known. Treatment noted: oral pan-JAK inhibitor, 5-10 mg twice daily. Peripheral blood and lesional scalp punch biopsies were taken from alopecia areata patients. Study-wide results and caveats: Researchers report lesional scalp, most notably alopecia totalis/universalis, outstripped normal scalp in clonality. Numerous expanded lesional clones remained in scalp and blood during tofacitinib.

Sequencing templates came from extracted RNA that was reverse transcribed into cDNA. Sequenced by immunoSEQ multiplex PCR; TCRdb stores in-frame clones only, minus some. The table includes 180,000 or so clones, about 53% detected once. The specimen was CD8+ T cells sorted from blood, collected at week 24, from a patient treated with tofacitinib. The chain uses TRBV30 and TRBJ1-1; maybe TRBD1 (5 bases). This sequence originates from a human donor with alopecia areata. Here the CDR3 reads CAWTWGDTEAFF. In nucleotides, the CDR3 is TGTGCCTGGACGTGGGGGGACACTGAAGCTTTCTTT.